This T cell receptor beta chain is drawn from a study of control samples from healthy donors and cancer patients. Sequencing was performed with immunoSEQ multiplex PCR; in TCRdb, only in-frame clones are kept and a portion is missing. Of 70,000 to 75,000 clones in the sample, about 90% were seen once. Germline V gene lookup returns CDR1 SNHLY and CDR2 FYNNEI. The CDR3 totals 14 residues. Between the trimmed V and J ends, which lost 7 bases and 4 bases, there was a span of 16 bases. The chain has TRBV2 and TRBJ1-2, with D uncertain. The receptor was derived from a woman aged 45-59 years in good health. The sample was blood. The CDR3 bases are TGTGCCAGCACTTCTGGCGCGGAGCTCTATGGCTACACCTTC. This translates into CASTSGAELYGYTF.